The present T cell receptor (beta chain) was sequenced within a study of blood T cells in healthy people across ages. The CDR3 is 13 amino acids. Trimming at V came to 7 bases and at J to 5 bases, leaving 6 bases not matched to a gene. Germline V lookup: CDR1 MNHNS, CDR2 SASEGT. Primed by a sample-barcoded 5' primer and a J-beta primer mix, a second PCR proceeded for about 7 to 11 cycles. Each CDR3 protein is one row after TCRdb ran MiXCR on the 5' RACE reads. The table has about 1.8 million distinct CDR3 sequences, around half seen once. The chain combines TRBV6-1 with TRBJ1-2, with TRBD1 matching over 8 bases. This receptor was identified in a woman in her thirties or forties in good health. Sequencing used blood. In DNA form, the CDR3 reads TGTGCCAGCATTCTGACAGGGGTATATGGCTACACCTTC. Translated, it gives CASILTGVYGYTF.